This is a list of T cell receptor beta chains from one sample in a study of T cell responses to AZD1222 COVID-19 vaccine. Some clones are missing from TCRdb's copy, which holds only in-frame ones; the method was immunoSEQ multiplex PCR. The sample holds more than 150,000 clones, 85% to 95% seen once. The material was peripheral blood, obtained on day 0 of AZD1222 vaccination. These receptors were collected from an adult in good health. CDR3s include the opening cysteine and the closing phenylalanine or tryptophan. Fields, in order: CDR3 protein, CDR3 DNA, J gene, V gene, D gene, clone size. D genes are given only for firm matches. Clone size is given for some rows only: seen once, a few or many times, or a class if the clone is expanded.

CASSLDRGNEKLFF	TGTGCCAGCAGCTTAGACAGGGGTAATGAAAAACTGTTTTTT	TRBJ1-4	TRBV7-2	TRBD1	.
CASSDRSSSYNEQFF	TGCGCCAGCAGTGACCGGTCCAGCTCCTACAATGAGCAGTTCTTC	TRBJ2-1	TRBV5-1	.	.
CASSSSRRVNYGYTF	TGTGCCAGTAGTTCGTCCCGGAGGGTTAACTATGGCTACACCTTC	TRBJ1-2	TRBV19	.	.
CASSFGVDTSTDTQYF	TGTGCCAGCAGTTTTGGGGTTGACACTAGCACAGATACGCAGTATTTT	TRBJ2-3	TRBV5-8	.	.
CASSPGDRGQNYGYTF	TGTGCCAGCAGCCCGGGGGACAGGGGACAGAACTATGGCTACACCTTC	TRBJ1-2	TRBV7-9	TRBD1	.
CASSSPTERNEKLFF	TGTGCCAGCAGCTCCCCGACAGAACGTAATGAAAAACTGTTTTTT	TRBJ1-4	TRBV7-2	.	.
CASSSPMTVAPLHF	TGTGCCAGCAGCTCTCCTATGACGGTGGCACCCCTCCACTTT	TRBJ1-6	TRBV27	.	.
CASSHPGTGSRETQYF	TGTGCCAGCAGCCACCCCGGGACAGGGTCGCGAGAGACCCAGTACTTC	TRBJ2-5	TRBV7-9	TRBD1	once
CAWSVEGSGSGYGYTF	TGTGCCTGGAGTGTCGAGGGATCAGGGTCCGGTTACGGCTACACCTTC	TRBJ1-2	TRBV30	.	.
CASSSGGARGSPLHF	TGTGCCAGCAGCTCCGGGGGGGCCAGAGGTTCACCCCTCCACTTT	TRBJ1-6	TRBV14	.	.
CAISAGGGTDTQYF	TGTGCCATCAGTGCCGGGGGAGGCACAGATACGCAGTATTTT	TRBJ2-3	TRBV10-3	.	.
CASNLNGGNTEAFF	TGTGCCAGCAACCTAAACGGAGGGAACACTGAAGCTTTCTTT	TRBJ1-1	TRBV4-2	.	.
CASRTGGLSNEKLFF	TGTGCCAGCAGGACAGGGGGGCTCAGTAATGAAAAACTGTTTTTT	TRBJ1-4	TRBV2	TRBD1	.
CAATPGAAYEQYF	TGTGCCGCCACCCCCGGCGCTGCCTACGAGCAGTACTTC	TRBJ2-7	TRBV28	.	.
CASSEEVAELDTQYF	TGTGCCAGCAGTGAAGAGGTGGCCGAATTAGATACGCAGTATTTT	TRBJ2-3	TRBV6-1	.	.
CAISGTGDETQYF	TGTGCCATCAGTGGGACAGGGGACGAGACCCAGTACTTC	TRBJ2-5	TRBV10-3	TRBD1	once
CASSLQRPGLAADTQYF	TGTGCCAGCAGCTTACAACGCCCGGGACTAGCGGCAGATACGCAGTATTTT	TRBJ2-3	TRBV7-8	TRBD2	.
CASSLKGGNTEAFF	TGTGCCAGCAGCTTAAAGGGGGGGAACACTGAAGCTTTCTTT	TRBJ1-1	TRBV7-9	.	.
CASSIALAGTYNEQFF	TGTGCCAGTAGTATAGCACTAGCGGGAACCTACAATGAGCAGTTCTTC	TRBJ2-1	TRBV19	TRBD2	once
CSASRQKNTEAFF	TGCAGTGCTAGTAGACAGAAGAACACTGAAGCTTTCTTT	TRBJ1-1	TRBV20-1	.	.
CASSQTAVQNTEAFF	TGTGCCAGCAGCCAGACGGCGGTACAGAACACTGAAGCTTTCTTT	TRBJ1-1	TRBV7-9	.	.
CASSFSAENSYNEQFF	TGTGCCAGCAGCTTTTCTGCGGAGAACTCCTACAATGAGCAGTTCTTC	TRBJ2-1	TRBV11-2	.	.
CASSHSAGSGNTEAFF	TGTGCCAGCAGCCATTCGGCAGGGTCCGGGAACACTGAAGCTTTCTTT	TRBJ1-1	TRBV3-1/TRBV3-2	.	.
CATSRVSNTEAFF	TGTGCCACCAGCAGAGTCTCGAACACTGAAGCTTTCTTT	TRBJ1-1	TRBV15	.	.
CSAGNTEAFF	TGCAGCGCGGGGAACACTGAAGCTTTCTTT	TRBJ1-1	TRBV29-1	.	.
CASSLSNQPQHF	TGTGCCAGCAGCTTGAGCAATCAGCCCCAGCATTTT	TRBJ1-5	TRBV4-2	.	.
CASSTWTGFDSPLHF	TGTGCCAGTAGTACCTGGACAGGGTTCGACTCACCCCTCCACTTT	TRBJ1-6	TRBV19	TRBD1	.
CASSAPAAFYGYTF	TGTGCCAGCAGTGCCCCCGCGGCCTTCTATGGCTACACCTTC	TRBJ1-2	TRBV28	.	.
CASSSPQGTAYQPQHF	TGTGCCAGCAGTTCCCCCCAGGGGACCGCCTATCAGCCCCAGCATTTT	TRBJ1-5	TRBV28	.	.
CASSAIKIRNYGYTF	TGTGCCAGCAGCGCAATCAAGATTCGTAACTATGGCTACACCTTC	TRBJ1-2	TRBV7-8	.	.
CASSHGDRNYGYTF	TGTGCCAGCAGCCACGGGGACAGAAACTATGGCTACACCTTC	TRBJ1-2	TRBV7-9	TRBD1	.
CASSQERDTSYTF	TGTGCCAGCAGCCAAGAAAGGGATACCAGCTACACCTTC	TRBJ1-2	TRBV3-1/TRBV3-2	.	.
CASVSGNTIYF	TGTGCCAGTGTCTCTGGAAACACCATATATTTT	TRBJ1-3	TRBV19	.	.